This T cell receptor (beta chain) was obtained from a study of blood T cell repertoires in COVID-19. The data were produced by immunoSEQ multiplex PCR, yet TCRdb's version contains in-frame clones alone and is incomplete. The sample records approximately 180,000 clones, approximately 85% being singletons. In germline, CDR1 is MNHNY, CDR2 SVGAGI (reference sequence). The V segment lost 8 bases and the J segment 6 bases; nucleotides outside the gene matches: 9. CDR3 length: 14 amino acids. The TCR comes from a man aged 55 to 70 with acute or convalescent COVID-19. The chain links TRBV6-6 to TRBJ2-1; 8 bases fit TRBD2. The sequencing input was peripheral blood. Here the CDR3 reads CASCLTGGINEQFF. In DNA, the CDR3 is TGTGCCAGCTGCCTGACGGGAGGGATCAATGAGCAGTTCTTC.